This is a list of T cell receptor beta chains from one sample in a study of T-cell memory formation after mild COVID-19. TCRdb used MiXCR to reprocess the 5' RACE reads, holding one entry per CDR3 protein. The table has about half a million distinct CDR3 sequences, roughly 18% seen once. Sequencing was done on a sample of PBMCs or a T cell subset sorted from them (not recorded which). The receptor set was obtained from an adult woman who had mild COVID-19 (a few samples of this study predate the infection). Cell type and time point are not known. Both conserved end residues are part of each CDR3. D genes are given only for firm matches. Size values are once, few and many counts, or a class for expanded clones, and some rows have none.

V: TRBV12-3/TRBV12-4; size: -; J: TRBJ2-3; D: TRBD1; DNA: TGTGCCAGCAGTTTCACAGGGGGCTTAGATACGCAGTATTTT; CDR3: CASSFTGGLDTQYF
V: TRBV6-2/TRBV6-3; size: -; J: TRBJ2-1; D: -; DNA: TGTGCCAGCAGCGGGTTTAGCCCTTCAGGCTACAATGAGCAGTTCTTC; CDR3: CASSGFSPSGYNEQFF
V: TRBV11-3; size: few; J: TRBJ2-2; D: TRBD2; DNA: TGTGCCAGCAGCGGGGCAGGGACTAGACGGATCGGGGAGCTGTTTTTT; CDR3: CASSGAGTRRIGELFF
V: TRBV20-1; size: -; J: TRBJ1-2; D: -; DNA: TGCAGTGCTAGAGCCGGGGCCTATGGCTACACCTTC; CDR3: CSARAGAYGYTF
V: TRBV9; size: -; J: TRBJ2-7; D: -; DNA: TGTGCCAGCAGCGTAAGTGACCGGGGAATGACCTACGAGCAGTACTTC; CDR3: CASSVSDRGMTYEQYF
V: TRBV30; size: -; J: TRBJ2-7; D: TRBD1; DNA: TGTGCCTGGAGTGCCCCGACAGGGTACGAGCAGTACTTC; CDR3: CAWSAPTGYEQYF
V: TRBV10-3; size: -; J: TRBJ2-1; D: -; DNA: TGTGCCGCCCTACCAGGGAAGGGCTACAATGAGCAGTTCTTC; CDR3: CAALPGKGYNEQFF
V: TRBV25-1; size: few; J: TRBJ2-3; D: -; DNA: TGTGCCAGCAGTTCGGTGGGATTCACAGATACGCAGTATTTT; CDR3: CASSSVGFTDTQYF
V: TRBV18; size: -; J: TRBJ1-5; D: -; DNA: TGTGCCAGCTCACCAGGGTCGCAGTTCAATCAGCCCCAGCATTTT; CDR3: CASSPGSQFNQPQHF
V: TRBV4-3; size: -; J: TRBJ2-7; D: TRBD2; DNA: TGCGCCAGCAGCCAAGATCATCTAGCGGGAGGCGCTAGCTACGAGCAGTACTTC; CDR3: CASSQDHLAGGASYEQYF
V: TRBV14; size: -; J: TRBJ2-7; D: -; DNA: TGTGCCAGCAGCCAAGTGGACAGCCGGCACGAGCAGTACTTC; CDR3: CASSQVDSRHEQYF
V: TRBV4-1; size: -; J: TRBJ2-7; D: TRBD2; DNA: TGCGCCAGCAGCCAAGCGGCGTCCGGGACTACCTACGAGCAGTACTTC; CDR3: CASSQAASGTTYEQYF
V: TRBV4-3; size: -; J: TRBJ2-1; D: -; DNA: TGCGCCAGCAGCCAAGGGGCTAGTAATGAGCAGTTCTTC; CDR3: CASSQGASNEQFF
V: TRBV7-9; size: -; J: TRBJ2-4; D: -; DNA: TGTGCCAGCAGCTTAGATGGGGAGAGGAAAAACATTCAGTACTTC; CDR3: CASSLDGERKNIQYF
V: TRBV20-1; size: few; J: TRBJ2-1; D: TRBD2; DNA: TGCAGTGCCATCGGGGCGGGAGGGATGAGCTCCTACAATGAGCAGTTCTTC; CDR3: CSAIGAGGMSSYNEQFF
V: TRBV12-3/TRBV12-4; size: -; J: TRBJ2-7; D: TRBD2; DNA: TGTGCCAGCAGTTATACTAGCGGTTACGAGCAGTACTTC; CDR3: CASSYTSGYEQYF
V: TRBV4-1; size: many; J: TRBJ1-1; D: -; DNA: TGCGCCAGCAGCCGCAGCCCCGAAGGCACTGAAGCTTTCTTT; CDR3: CASSRSPEGTEAFF
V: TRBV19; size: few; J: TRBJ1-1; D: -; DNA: TGTGCCAGTAGTATCGAGGTGAACACTGAAGCTTTCTTT; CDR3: CASSIEVNTEAFF
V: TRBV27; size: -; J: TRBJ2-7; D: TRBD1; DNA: TGTGCCAGCAGTTGGGCAGGGGGTCGTGAGCAGTACTTC; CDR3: CASSWAGGREQYF
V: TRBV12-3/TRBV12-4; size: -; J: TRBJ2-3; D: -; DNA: TGTGCCAGCAGTTTCGGAGGTCGGGGTGGGGGCACAGATACGCAGTATTTT; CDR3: CASSFGGRGGGTDTQYF
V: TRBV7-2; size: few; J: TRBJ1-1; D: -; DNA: TGTGCCAGCAGCCCCAGGATTAACCCTGAAGCTTTCTTT; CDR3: CASSPRINPEAFF
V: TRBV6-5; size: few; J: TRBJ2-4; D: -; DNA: TGTGCCAGCAGTTACTCGAAGATGTCGACAGCAAACATTCAGTACTTC; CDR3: CASSYSKMSTANIQYF
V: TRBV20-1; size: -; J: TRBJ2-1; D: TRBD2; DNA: TGCAGTGCTAGCCGGGGACTAGCGGGAGCGGGCAATGAGCAGTTCTTC; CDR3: CSASRGLAGAGNEQFF
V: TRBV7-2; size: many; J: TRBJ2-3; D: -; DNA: TGTGCCAGCAGCTTAGACCGAGCGGAGCTCCCGATTTTCACAGATACGCAGTATTTT; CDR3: CASSLDRAELPIFTDTQYF
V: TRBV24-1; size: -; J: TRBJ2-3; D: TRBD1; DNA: TGTGCCACCTCTGACGATACAGGGGGAGATACGCAGTATTTT; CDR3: CATSDDTGGDTQYF
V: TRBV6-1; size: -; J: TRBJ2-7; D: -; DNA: TGTGCCAGCAGGACCGACAGTTACTACGAGCAGTACTTC; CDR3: CASRTDSYYEQYF
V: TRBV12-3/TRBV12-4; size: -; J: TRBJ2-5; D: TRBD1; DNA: TGTGCCAGCAGTTTCGACAGGGGATGGGAGACCCAGTACTTC; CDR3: CASSFDRGWETQYF
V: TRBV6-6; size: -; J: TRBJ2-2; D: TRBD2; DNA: TGTGCCAGCAGCCAACAGGTGGCGGGGGCCGGGGAGCTGTTTTTT; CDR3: CASSQQVAGAGELFF
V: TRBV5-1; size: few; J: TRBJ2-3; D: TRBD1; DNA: TGCGCCAGCAGCTTGGGGGACAGGGCATTCACAGATACGCAGTATTTT; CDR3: CASSLGDRAFTDTQYF
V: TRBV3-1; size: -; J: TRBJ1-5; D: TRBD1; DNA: TGTGCCAGCAGCCACACAGGGGGCATTCAGCCCCAGCATTTT; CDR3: CASSHTGGIQPQHF
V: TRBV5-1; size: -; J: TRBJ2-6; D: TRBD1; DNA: TGCGCCAGCAGCTTCCGGGACAGGGGATTCTCTGGGGCCAACGTCCTGACTTTC; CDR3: CASSFRDRGFSGANVLTF
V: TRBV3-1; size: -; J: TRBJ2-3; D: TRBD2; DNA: TGTGCCAGCAGTTTAGCGGGGGACCTAATCGGAGATACGCAGTATTTT; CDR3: CASSLAGDLIGDTQYF
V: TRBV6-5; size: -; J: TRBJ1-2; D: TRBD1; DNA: TGTGCCAGCAGTGGACAGGCTCGAAACTATGGCTACACCTTC; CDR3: CASSGQARNYGYTF
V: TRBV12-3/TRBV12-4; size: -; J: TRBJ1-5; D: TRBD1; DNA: TGTGCCAGCAGTTCCCGGACAGGGAGTCAGCCCCAGCATTTT; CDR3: CASSSRTGSQPQHF
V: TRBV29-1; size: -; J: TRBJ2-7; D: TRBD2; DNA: TGCAGCGTTGTAACTAGCGGGAGGCCGGAGCAGTACTTC; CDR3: CSVVTSGRPEQYF
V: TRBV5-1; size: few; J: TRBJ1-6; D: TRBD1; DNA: TGCGCCAGCAGCCTGGGACAGGGAGAAAATTCACCCCTCCACTTT; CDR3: CASSLGQGENSPLHF
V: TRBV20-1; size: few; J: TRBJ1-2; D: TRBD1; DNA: TGCAGTGCTCAAGGGGCAGGGGGTACCTATGGCTACACCTTC; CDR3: CSAQGAGGTYGYTF
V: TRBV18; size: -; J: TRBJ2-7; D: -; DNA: TGTGCCAGCTCACCCACTCCGGCGTCCTACGAGCAGTACTTC; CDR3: CASSPTPASYEQYF
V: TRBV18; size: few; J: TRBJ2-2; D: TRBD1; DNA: TGTGCCAGCTCACCTTACCGGGACAGGGGCACCGGGGAGCTGTTTTTT; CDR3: CASSPYRDRGTGELFF
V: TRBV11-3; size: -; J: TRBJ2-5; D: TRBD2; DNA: TGTGCCAGCAGCTATTCCGGGACTAGCGTCCCTGGGGGGGAGACCCAGTACTTC; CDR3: CASSYSGTSVPGGETQYF
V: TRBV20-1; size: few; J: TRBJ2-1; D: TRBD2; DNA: TGCAGTGCTAGAGATCAAGCGGGGAGCTCCTACAATGAGCAGTTCTTC; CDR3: CSARDQAGSSYNEQFF